A single sample is the source of the 2 T cell receptor beta chains below, sequenced in a study of OX40 agonist ivuxolimab in advanced cancers. Sequencing was performed with immunoSEQ multiplex PCR; in TCRdb, only in-frame clones are kept and a portion is missing. The data show about 80,000 clones, roughly 91% seen once. The material sequenced was CD4+ or CD8+ T cells sorted from blood, taken in a trial of the OX40 agonist ivuxolimab. The origin of the receptors is an adult with an advanced solid tumor such as melanoma, head and neck, liver or kidney cancer.

J is TRBJ2-7 and V is TRBV6-1; D might be TRBD1 (8 bases). This CDR3 region has 13 residues. Germline CDR1 MNHNS, CDR2 SASEGT. The CDR3 loop is CASGLQGGVEQYF. Here the CDR3 DNA reads TGTGCTAGCGGCTTACAGGGGGGGGTCGAGCAGTACTTC.

This chain links TRBV19 with TRBJ1-5; 8 nucleotides agree with TRBD1. This CDR3 is 14 amino acids long. Germline V gene data show CDR1 as LNHDA and CDR2 as SQIVND (reference sequence). The V segment lost 5 bases and the J segment 6 bases; nucleotides outside the gene matches: 6. DNA for the CDR3: TGTGCCAGTAGTGCCCAGGGGGCTGGTCAGCCCCAGCATTTT. Translating it yields CASSAQGAGQPQHF.